This TCR beta chain was sequenced in a study of molecular identifiers for immune sequencing clone quantification. CDR3 length equals 13 residues. Germline lookup yields CDR1 SGDLS and CDR2 YYNGEE. V gave up 0 bases and J gave up 0 bases, with 3 bases separating them. This clonotype was recorded at least ten times. TCRdb reprocessed the PCR reads via MiXCR and lists one record per CDR3 protein. The data show a few hundred thousand distinct CDR3 sequences, about 25% seen once. The sample was naive CD8+ T cells from blood, with Jurkat cell RNA spiked in. Stated subset: FACS-sorted CD8+CD4-CCR7+CD45RA+ naive T cells. This receptor was identified in a human donor in good health. Some libraries in this study had Jurkat cell RNA spiked in. The V call is TRBV9, the J call TRBJ1-1; D is unresolved. In DNA, the CDR3 is TGTGCCAGCAGCGTAGCCCTGAACACTGAAGCTTTCTTT. This gives the protein CASSVALNTEAFF.